Each of the 4 T cell receptor beta chains below was sequenced from the same sample in a study of PD-1 blockade in classical Hodgkin lymphoma. Each patient experienced a relapse that followed autologous stem cell transplantation, and brentuximab vedotin exposure varied. Assay used: immunoSEQ multiplex PCR; TCRdb lists only in-frame clones, some missing. The table lists about 26,000 clones, approximately 78% of them singletons. The sequences come from peripheral blood mononuclear cells (PBMCs), collected before the second cycle of nivolumab. The receptors originated from a human donor with classical Hodgkin lymphoma.

This clone showed up just once. This chain uses TRBV30 with TRBJ1-1, with D perhaps matching TRBD1 (6 bases). The CDR3 totals 13 residues. V was pared by 1 base and J by 6 bases, with 12 bases between. Per the germline V gene, CDR1 is GTSNPN and CDR2 is SVGIG (reference sequence). CDR3 sequence reads: CAWSGHRVAEAFF. CDR3 bases: TGTGCCTGGAGTGGACACAGGGTCGCTGAAGCTTTCTTT. The variable domain in full, completed from reference TRBV30 and TRBJ1-1, reads SQTIHQWPATLVQPVGSPLSLECTVEGTSNPNLYWYRQAAGRGLQLLFYSVGIGQISSEVPQNLSASRPQDRQFILSSKKLLLSDSGFYLCAWSGHRVAEAFFGQGTRLTVV.

The chain links TRBV7-9 to TRBJ1-2, with TRBD1 identical over 7 bases. Germline lookup yields CDR1 SEHNR and CDR2 FQNEAQ (reference sequence). The trim removed 4 bases at V and 2 bases at J, leaving 1 base unmatched. The length of the CDR3 is 13 residues. The CDR3 protein is CASSSQGNYGYTF. The CDR3 DNA reads as TGTGCCAGCAGCTCACAGGGGAACTATGGCTACACCTTC.

The chain employs TRBV28 and TRBJ1-6, with D perhaps TRBD1 (5 bases). V lost 1 base to trimming and J lost 7 bases, with 11 bases between them. Germline CDR1 reads MDHEN; CDR2 reads SYDVKM. The CDR3 consists of 15 residues. CDR3 in amino acids: CASSLFGTSNSPLHF. The CDR3 DNA follows: TGTGCCAGCAGTTTATTCGGGACGTCAAATTCACCCCTCCACTTT.

The chain uses TRBV7-6 and TRBJ2-2; 7 nucleotides match TRBD2. Per the germline V gene, CDR1 is SGHVS and CDR2 is FNYEAQ. V shed 3 bases, J shed 0 bases, and the junction held 7 bases outside the gene matches. The CDR3 is 17 residues long. In nucleotides, the CDR3 is TGTGCCAGCAGCTTCTGGAGCGGGGACGCGAACACCGGGGAGCTGTTTTTT. It specifies CASSFWSGDANTGELFF.